This TCR beta chain was identified during a study of blood T cell repertoires in COVID-19. About the research overall: The study drew acute and convalescent COVID-19 samples from the United States, Italy and Spain. T cells, B-cell-depleted T cells, or PBMCs provided the cDNA or gDNA that served as material.

Germline assignment: CDR1 LNHDA and CDR2 SQIVND (reference sequence). V shed 7 bases and J shed 1 base, with 10 bases lying between them. CDR3 length: 13 residues. Original data processing: Using reference gene primer amplification, nucleated cell counts were estimated. Clones were sequenced by immunoSEQ multiplex PCR, and TCRdb holds only the in-frame ones, with some missing. V and J calls and clone size are as listed in that table; D and trimming were resolved from the DNA. The sample shows about 190,000 clones, around 78% of them seen only once. The chain couples TRBV19 to TRBJ1-1; D uncertain. Sample: peripheral blood. This receptor was identified in a woman of 80 years or more with active or convalescent COVID-19. CDR3 coding DNA: TGTGCCAGTATGTCGCGGAGGAACACTGAAGCTTTCTTT. Protein product: CASMSRRNTEAFF.